This is a list of T cell receptor beta chains from one sample in a study of blood T cell repertoires in COVID-19. Sequencing used immunoSEQ multiplex PCR; TCRdb keeps in-frame clones, though not all of them. The sample gives about 210,000 clones, roughly 79% of which show up once; about 8.9% is in the top ten. Source material: PBMCs or T cells enriched from blood (not recorded which). The receptor source for this set is a woman aged 50 to 60 with acute COVID-19. The CDR3 runs from the conserved cysteine through the conserved F or W. The D gene is left open where the match is weak. A row's size may be missing; if present it is once, few, many or a size class.

d_gene: NA; v_gene: TRBV18; j_gene: TRBJ2-5; abundance: NA; CDR3aa: CASSPAIQETQYF; CDR3nt: TGTGCCAGCTCACCAGCTATCCAAGAGACCCAGTACTTC
d_gene: TRBD1; v_gene: TRBV5-1; j_gene: TRBJ1-1; abundance: NA; CDR3aa: CASRGQDTEAFF; CDR3nt: TGCGCCAGCAGGGGACAGGACACTGAAGCTTTCTTT
d_gene: NA; v_gene: TRBV6-5; j_gene: TRBJ1-6; abundance: NA; CDR3aa: CATQAWLDSPLHF; CDR3nt: TGTGCCACCCAGGCTTGGTTGGATTCACCCCTCCACTTT
d_gene: TRBD1; v_gene: TRBV18; j_gene: TRBJ1-2; abundance: NA; CDR3aa: CASSPGQGALKGYTF; CDR3nt: TGTGCCAGCTCACCAGGACAGGGGGCTCTGAAGGGCTACACCTTC
d_gene: NA; v_gene: TRBV6-5; j_gene: TRBJ1-2; abundance: NA; CDR3aa: CASSRPPGNYGYTF; CDR3nt: TGTGCCAGCAGCCGACCCCCGGGTAACTATGGCTACACCTTC
d_gene: NA; v_gene: TRBV2; j_gene: TRBJ1-2; abundance: NA; CDR3aa: CASSILDRGPRGYTF; CDR3nt: NA
d_gene: NA; v_gene: TRBV7-9; j_gene: TRBJ1-5; abundance: NA; CDR3aa: CASSLDLGQVSNQPQHF; CDR3nt: TGTGCCAGCAGCTTAGATCTGGGGCAGGTTAGCAATCAGCCCCAGCATTTT
d_gene: TRBD1; v_gene: TRBV18; j_gene: TRBJ1-5; abundance: NA; CDR3aa: CASSDQGGQPQHF; CDR3nt: TGTGCCAGCTCAGACCAGGGGGGCCAGCCCCAGCATTTT
d_gene: TRBD1; v_gene: TRBV15; j_gene: TRBJ2-6; abundance: NA; CDR3aa: CATRPGQGTGANVLTF; CDR3nt: TGTGCCACCCGCCCGGGACAGGGGACTGGGGCCAACGTCCTGACTTTC
d_gene: TRBD1; v_gene: TRBV2; j_gene: TRBJ2-7; abundance: NA; CDR3aa: CASRGPGTGAVEQYF; CDR3nt: TGTGCCAGCAGGGGACCGGGGACAGGGGCCGTCGAGCAGTACTTC
d_gene: NA; v_gene: TRBV19; j_gene: TRBJ1-2; abundance: NA; CDR3aa: CASSLRQPIGQSINYGYTF; CDR3nt: TGTGCCAGTAGCCTCAGACAACCGATTGGACAAAGTATTAACTATGGCTACACCTTC
d_gene: TRBD2; v_gene: TRBV6-5; j_gene: TRBJ2-3; abundance: NA; CDR3aa: CASRTAGEGQYF; CDR3nt: TGTGCCAGCAGGACAGCGGGAGAGGGGCAGTATTTT
d_gene: NA; v_gene: TRBV2; j_gene: TRBJ2-7; abundance: NA; CDR3aa: CASSVTVYEQYF; CDR3nt: TGTGCCAGCAGCGTGACAGTCTACGAGCAGTACTTC
d_gene: NA; v_gene: TRBV6-2/TRBV6-3; j_gene: TRBJ1-6; abundance: NA; CDR3aa: CASSPPGNSPLHF; CDR3nt: TGTGCCAGCAGCCCCCCGGGAAATTCACCCCTCCACTTT
d_gene: NA; v_gene: TRBV19; j_gene: TRBJ2-2; abundance: NA; CDR3aa: CASNPDRAGELFF; CDR3nt: TGTGCCAGTAATCCCGACCGGGCCGGGGAGCTGTTTTTT
d_gene: TRBD1; v_gene: TRBV10-1; j_gene: TRBJ2-3; abundance: once; CDR3aa: CASSETNDRGSTDTQYF; CDR3nt: TGCGCCAGCAGTGAGACTAACGACAGGGGGAGCACAGATACGCAGTATTTT
d_gene: TRBD1; v_gene: TRBV5-1; j_gene: TRBJ1-4; abundance: NA; CDR3aa: CASSLGGGANSEKLFF; CDR3nt: TGCGCCAGCAGCTTGGGAGGGGGCGCTAACTCAGAGAAACTGTTTTTT
d_gene: TRBD1; v_gene: TRBV3-1/TRBV3-2; j_gene: TRBJ1-6; abundance: NA; CDR3aa: CASSRGGQGNSPLHF; CDR3nt: TGTGCCAGCAGTCGCGGAGGACAGGGTAATTCACCCCTCCACTTT
d_gene: TRBD1; v_gene: TRBV7-2; j_gene: TRBJ1-3; abundance: NA; CDR3aa: CASSLVTGISGNTIYF; CDR3nt: TGTGCCAGCAGCTTAGTGACAGGGATTTCTGGAAACACCATATATTTT
d_gene: TRBD1; v_gene: TRBV7-6; j_gene: TRBJ2-5; abundance: NA; CDR3aa: CASSGPGTGVETQYF; CDR3nt: TGTGCCAGCAGCGGACCCGGGACAGGGGTCGAGACCCAGTACTTC
d_gene: TRBD1; v_gene: TRBV28; j_gene: TRBJ1-5; abundance: few; CDR3aa: CASRPGTGNNQPQHF; CDR3nt: TGTGCCAGCAGGCCCGGGACAGGGAACAATCAGCCCCAGCATTTT
d_gene: NA; v_gene: TRBV12-3/TRBV12-4; j_gene: TRBJ2-7; abundance: NA; CDR3aa: CASSPQTGYEQYF; CDR3nt: TGTGCCAGCAGCCCCCAGACAGGATACGAGCAGTACTTC
d_gene: TRBD1; v_gene: TRBV7-9; j_gene: TRBJ1-1; abundance: NA; CDR3aa: CASGTGRNTEAFF; CDR3nt: TGTGCCAGTGGGACAGGTCGAAACACTGAAGCTTTCTTT
d_gene: TRBD2; v_gene: TRBV4-3; j_gene: TRBJ2-1; abundance: NA; CDR3aa: CASSQMELALQFF; CDR3nt: TGCGCCAGCAGCCAGATGGAACTAGCGTTGCAGTTCTTC
d_gene: NA; v_gene: TRBV5-6; j_gene: TRBJ2-1; abundance: NA; CDR3aa: CASSLPGHNEQFF; CDR3nt: TGTGCCAGCAGCTTGCCCGGTCACAATGAGCAGTTCTTC
d_gene: TRBD2; v_gene: TRBV28; j_gene: TRBJ2-5; abundance: NA; CDR3aa: CASSYGLAGGRRETQYF; CDR3nt: TGTGCCAGCAGCTACGGACTAGCGGGGGGCCGGAGGGAGACCCAGTACTTC
d_gene: TRBD1; v_gene: TRBV3-1/TRBV3-2; j_gene: TRBJ2-1; abundance: NA; CDR3aa: CASSRGPPRTGGANEQFF; CDR3nt: TGTGCCAGCAGCCGCGGACCCCCCCGGACAGGGGGCGCGAATGAGCAGTTCTTC
d_gene: TRBD2; v_gene: TRBV27; j_gene: TRBJ2-3; abundance: NA; CDR3aa: CASSWTSGGQGNTQYF; CDR3nt: TGTGCCAGCAGTTGGACTAGCGGGGGCCAGGGAAATACGCAGTATTTT
d_gene: NA; v_gene: TRBV20-1; j_gene: TRBJ2-3; abundance: NA; CDR3aa: CSALATPTQYF; CDR3nt: TGCAGTGCTCTGGCAACCCCTACGCAGTATTTT
d_gene: NA; v_gene: TRBV6-5; j_gene: TRBJ1-1; abundance: NA; CDR3aa: CASITGQNTEAFF; CDR3nt: TGTGCCAGCATTACGGGACAGAACACTGAAGCTTTCTTT
d_gene: TRBD1; v_gene: TRBV7-9; j_gene: TRBJ1-3; abundance: NA; CDR3aa: CASSGQGAGNTIYF; CDR3nt: TGTGCCAGCAGCGGACAGGGCGCCGGAAACACCATATATTTT
d_gene: TRBD2; v_gene: TRBV3-1/TRBV3-2; j_gene: TRBJ2-7; abundance: NA; CDR3aa: CASSTTSGGTYEQYF; CDR3nt: TGTGCCAGCAGCACGACTAGCGGGGGGACCTACGAGCAGTACTTC
d_gene: NA; v_gene: TRBV6-2/TRBV6-3; j_gene: TRBJ1-3; abundance: NA; CDR3aa: CASSSGVAGNTIYF; CDR3nt: TGTGCCAGCAGTTCAGGGGTGGCTGGAAACACCATATATTTT
d_gene: TRBD2; v_gene: TRBV18; j_gene: TRBJ2-3; abundance: NA; CDR3aa: CASSPPGGTDTQYF; CDR3nt: TGTGCCAGCTCACCACCGGGGGGGACAGATACGCAGTATTTT
d_gene: NA; v_gene: TRBV6-2/TRBV6-3; j_gene: TRBJ1-6; abundance: NA; CDR3aa: CASSYPQNSPLHF; CDR3nt: TGTGCCAGCAGTTACCCACAGAATTCACCCCTCCACTTT
d_gene: NA; v_gene: TRBV6-6; j_gene: TRBJ2-5; abundance: NA; CDR3aa: CASSPGETQYF; CDR3nt: TGTGCCAGCAGTCCCGGGGAGACCCAGTACTTC
d_gene: NA; v_gene: TRBV5-4; j_gene: TRBJ1-3; abundance: NA; CDR3aa: CASSPGNSGNTIYF; CDR3nt: TGTGCCAGCAGCCCGGGTAACTCTGGAAACACCATATATTTT
d_gene: TRBD2; v_gene: TRBV7-8; j_gene: TRBJ2-7; abundance: few; CDR3aa: CASSLTAGGRSGEQYF; CDR3nt: TGTGCCAGCAGCCTAACAGCGGGGGGGCGGAGTGGGGAGCAGTACTTC
d_gene: TRBD2; v_gene: TRBV5-1; j_gene: TRBJ2-5; abundance: NA; CDR3aa: CASSLVTSGKETQYF; CDR3nt: TGCGCCAGCAGCTTGGTGACTAGCGGGAAAGAGACCCAGTACTTC
d_gene: TRBD1; v_gene: TRBV19; j_gene: TRBJ2-2; abundance: NA; CDR3aa: CASSRYGTANTGELFF; CDR3nt: TGTGCCAGTAGTAGATACGGGACAGCGAACACCGGGGAGCTGTTTTTT
d_gene: NA; v_gene: TRBV29-1; j_gene: TRBJ2-6; abundance: once; CDR3aa: CSTGQGSSGANVLTF; CDR3nt: TGCAGCACGGGGCAGGGGAGTTCTGGGGCCAACGTCCTGACTTTC
d_gene: TRBD1; v_gene: TRBV6-2/TRBV6-3; j_gene: TRBJ1-2; abundance: NA; CDR3aa: CASSQGTVNYGYTF; CDR3nt: TGTGCCAGCAGCCAAGGGACAGTTAACTATGGCTACACCTTC
d_gene: NA; v_gene: TRBV27; j_gene: TRBJ1-3; abundance: NA; CDR3aa: CASSLREGNTIYF; CDR3nt: TGTGCCAGCAGTTTACGGGAGGGAAACACCATATATTTT
d_gene: TRBD1; v_gene: TRBV11-3; j_gene: TRBJ2-1; abundance: NA; CDR3aa: CASTADPANRGKNYNEQFF; CDR3nt: TGTGCCAGCACCGCGGATCCGGCAAACAGGGGAAAAAACTACAATGAGCAGTTCTTC